Following are 7 T cell receptor beta chains from one sample sequenced in a study of shared clonotypes between healthy human individuals (dated by TCRdb to about 2020). Libraries came from the immunoSEQ multiplex PCR assay. Not all clones reach the TCRdb copy of this immuneACCESS table, which keeps in-frame sequences only. Checked studies attribute under half of the gap to unresolved V genes and leave the rest unexplained. The sample table records roughly 550,000 clones; around 95% of these occur just once. Approximately 0.1% of the sample rests with the top ten. For the CD8 naive samples, CD45RO-negative cells were positively selected for CCR7, yielding a CD45RA+CCR7+ population from which TemRA cells were excluded. Sequencing was done on a sample of naive CD8+ T cells sorted from blood. The label giving this sample's cell subset or site can be read as: CD45RA+CCR7+. The receptors were gathered from a woman in her twenties or thirties in good health.

This clone appeared once. This same CDR3 is encoded by further DNA sequences in the sample. The genes are TRBV27 and TRBJ2-1; a possible D gene is TRBD2 (7 bases). This CDR3 spans 16 amino acids. The germline CDR1 and CDR2 sequences are MNHEY and SMNVEV (reference sequence). The V end was cut by 0 bases, the J end by 0 bases, with 9 bases between. CDR3 residues: CASSLSGGASYNEQFF. The CDR3 DNA is TGTGCCAGCAGTTTATCGGGGGGGGCCTCCTACAATGAGCAGTTCTTC.

This chain connects TRBV7-9 to TRBJ2-1; no definite D call. Germline V CDR1 and CDR2: SEHNR, FQNEAQ (reference sequence). Trimming cost V 3 bases and J 6 bases, with 12 bases left between them. This CDR3 region has 14 residues. As DNA, the CDR3 is TGTGCCAGCAGCTTCACCGTTAATGCCAATGAGCAGTTCTTC. This gives the protein CASSFTVNANEQFF.

Here the CDR3 DNA reads TGTGCCAGCAGTTACACCGGACAGGGGGCCTTAGGAAACACCATATATTTT. Protein product: CASSYTGQGALGNTIYF. J is TRBJ1-3 and V is TRBV28; 11 bases match TRBD1. The CDR3 spans 17 residues. Unmatched junction bases numbered 9, after V lost 4 bases and J lost 4 bases. Germline CDR1 is MDHEN and CDR2 is SYDVKM.

The chain uses TRBV28 and TRBJ2-1, with 10 positions matching TRBD2. V lost 1 base, J lost 15 bases, and 6 bases stayed unmatched. The CDR3 is 13 amino acids. The germline V gene encodes CDR1 MDHEN and CDR2 SYDVKM. The CDR3 DNA follows: TGTGCCAGCAGTTTATCCAGGACTAGCGGTACGTTCTTC. Residues: CASSLSRTSGTFF.

The rearrangement uses TRBV4-1 and TRBJ2-2; D is unclear. The germline CDR1 and CDR2 sequences are MGHRA and YSYEKL. Trimming shortened V by 4 bases and J by 6 bases, and 18 bases separated the two germline ends. The CDR3 runs 16 residues. The CDR3 region is CASSPISLPIPGELFF. The CDR3, as DNA: TGCGCCAGCAGCCCAATATCCCTGCCGATACCCGGGGAGCTGTTTTTT.

The rearrangement joins TRBV5-3 to TRBJ1-1; no firm D call. TRBV5-3 is an open reading frame, and its role is uncertain. Trimming removed 8 bases from V and 1 base from J, with 9 bases in between. The CDR3 has 12 residues. CDR3 sequence: CASSLKNTEAFF. CDR3 nucleotides: TGTGCCAGCAGCCTCAAGAACACTGAAGCTTTCTTT.

The V and J genes are TRBV19 and TRBJ2-7, with a tentative D call TRBD1 (6 bases). The ends were cut back, 5 bases at V and 7 bases at J, with 12 bases in the middle. This CDR3 region has 12 residues. CDR1 and CDR2 from the germline V gene are LNHDA and SQIVND (reference sequence). Here the CDR3 reads CASSHPGAEQYF. The CDR3 bases are TGTGCCAGTAGTCACCCAGGGGCGGAGCAGTACTTC. Using reference TRBV19 and TRBJ2-7 for the parts outside the CDR3, the full variable domain is DGGITQSPKYLFRKEGQNVTLSCEQNLNHDAMYWYRQDPGQGLRLIYYSQIVNDFQKGDIAEGYSVSREKKESFPLTVTSAQKNPTAFYLCASSHPGAEQYFGPGTRLTVT.